This is a list of T cell receptor beta chains from one sample in a study of shared clonotypes between healthy human individuals. The repertoire was sequenced with immunoSEQ multiplex PCR; TCRdb's copy has only in-frame clones and lacks some. The sample includes roughly 1,100,000 clones, roughly 70% seen only once; the top ten take 1.5%. Sequencing was performed on memory CD4+ T cells sorted from blood. These receptors came from a man aged 18-30 years in good health. Each CDR3 is given with its conserved first and last residue. D genes are given only for firm matches. Size tells how often a clone was seen (once, few, many) or the class of an expanded clone, and some rows leave it out.

clone size: .
D gene: TRBD2
V gene: TRBV9
J gene: TRBJ2-7
CDR3 DNA: TGTGCCAGCAGCGTAGGGGTTGAGCGGGGGACCTACGAGCAGTACTTC
CDR3 protein: CASSVGVERGTYEQYF

clone size: .
D gene: TRBD2
V gene: TRBV11-2
J gene: TRBJ2-1
CDR3 DNA: TGTGCCAGCAGCTCCCCCGGGACTAGCGGAAACAATGAGCAGTTCTTC
CDR3 protein: CASSSPGTSGNNEQFF

clone size: .
D gene: TRBD1
V gene: TRBV4-3
J gene: TRBJ2-1
CDR3 DNA: TGCGCCAGCAGCCAGTACCGGGACAGGGTTGGACGGAGAGACAATGAGCAGTTCTTC
CDR3 protein: CASSQYRDRVGRRDNEQFF

clone size: .
D gene: .
V gene: TRBV7-2
J gene: TRBJ2-4
CDR3 DNA: TGTGCCAGCAGCTTAGGGCAGCTTGGAAACATTCAGTACTTC
CDR3 protein: CASSLGQLGNIQYF

clone size: .
D gene: .
V gene: TRBV7-9
J gene: TRBJ2-3
CDR3 DNA: TGTGCCAGCAGCGCCCAGCTGGGGACGCAGTATTTT
CDR3 protein: CASSAQLGTQYF

clone size: .
D gene: TRBD2
V gene: TRBV9
J gene: TRBJ2-3
CDR3 DNA: TGTGCCAGCAGCGCTATAGCGGGAGCTAGCACAGATACGCAGTATTTT
CDR3 protein: CASSAIAGASTDTQYF

clone size: .
D gene: .
V gene: TRBV10-3
J gene: TRBJ2-5
CDR3 DNA: TGTGCCATCAGTGGATCCGGACAAGAGACCCAGTACTTC
CDR3 protein: CAISGSGQETQYF

clone size: .
D gene: .
V gene: TRBV7-2
J gene: TRBJ1-5
CDR3 DNA: TGTGCCAGCAGCTTAGTTGGTCAGGCAAATCAGCCCCAGCATTTT
CDR3 protein: CASSLVGQANQPQHF

clone size: .
D gene: .
V gene: TRBV2
J gene: TRBJ2-1
CDR3 DNA: TGTGCCAGCAGTGAATCAACCCAGTGGACAAACTACAATGAGCAGTTCTTC
CDR3 protein: CASSESTQWTNYNEQFF

clone size: once
D gene: .
V gene: TRBV7-2
J gene: TRBJ2-5
CDR3 DNA: TGTGCCAGCAGCTTAGAAAGTAGTGGTCGGTACTTC
CDR3 protein: CASSLESSGRYF

clone size: once
D gene: .
V gene: TRBV27
J gene: TRBJ1-2
CDR3 DNA: TGTGCCAGCAGTCCCGTGGGATGGGGAGGCTACACCTTC
CDR3 protein: CASSPVGWGGYTF

clone size: .
D gene: .
V gene: TRBV21-1
J gene: TRBJ2-7
CDR3 DNA: TGTGCCAGCAGAAACCCCAGGGGGCTCGAAACCTACGAGCAGTACTTC
CDR3 protein: CASRNPRGLETYEQYF

clone size: many
D gene: TRBD1
V gene: TRBV4-1
J gene: TRBJ2-6
CDR3 DNA: TGCGCCAGCAGCCAGGGATTACTCGGACAGGGCTCTGGGGCCAACGTCCTGACTTTC
CDR3 protein: CASSQGLLGQGSGANVLTF

clone size: .
D gene: .
V gene: TRBV27
J gene: TRBJ1-1
CDR3 DNA: TGTGCCAGCATTAAGGACAGAGCGAACACTGAAGCTTTCTTT
CDR3 protein: CASIKDRANTEAFF

clone size: .
D gene: .
V gene: TRBV29-1
J gene: TRBJ1-1
CDR3 DNA: TGCAGCGTTGGATGGATCCGGGGCCAGGGGTTCGGAGGCCGTAGGTCTGAAGCTTTCTTT
CDR3 protein: CSVGWIRGQGFGGRRSEAFF

clone size: many
D gene: TRBD1
V gene: TRBV28
J gene: TRBJ1-5
CDR3 DNA: TGTGCCAGCAGTTTCCGGGACAGGGAGGTCCAGCCCCAGCATTTT
CDR3 protein: CASSFRDREVQPQHF

clone size: .
D gene: .
V gene: TRBV28
J gene: TRBJ1-5
CDR3 DNA: TGTGCCAGCCTTCCCTCGGGGGGGAGGGTCCCTCAGCCCCAGCATTTT
CDR3 protein: CASLPSGGRVPQPQHF

clone size: .
D gene: .
V gene: TRBV6-5
J gene: TRBJ1-3
CDR3 DNA: TGTGCCAGCAGTTTTCGGACGCCGAGCTCTGGAAACACCATATATTTT
CDR3 protein: CASSFRTPSSGNTIYF

clone size: once
D gene: .
V gene: TRBV7-9
J gene: TRBJ2-5
CDR3 DNA: TGTGCCAGCAGAGATCGGGGAGTGACAGAGACCCAGTACTTC
CDR3 protein: CASRDRGVTETQYF

clone size: .
D gene: TRBD1
V gene: TRBV15
J gene: TRBJ2-7
CDR3 DNA: TGTGCCACCAGCAGAACCCGACAGGGACCCTACGAGCAGTACTTC
CDR3 protein: CATSRTRQGPYEQYF

clone size: .
D gene: .
V gene: TRBV28
J gene: TRBJ1-6
CDR3 DNA: TGTGCCAGCCGCGGAGGAGGTTCACCCCTCCACTTT
CDR3 protein: CASRGGGSPLHF

clone size: .
D gene: .
V gene: TRBV6-1
J gene: TRBJ2-2
CDR3 DNA: TGTGCCAGCAGTTCTCGACGGAACACCGGGGAGCTGTTTTTT
CDR3 protein: CASSSRRNTGELFF

clone size: once
D gene: TRBD1
V gene: TRBV19
J gene: TRBJ1-5
CDR3 DNA: TGTGCCAGTAGGGAACAGGGGGCGGGGGGCAATCAGCCCCAGCATTTT
CDR3 protein: CASREQGAGGNQPQHF

clone size: .
D gene: .
V gene: TRBV10-3
J gene: TRBJ2-5
CDR3 DNA: TGTGCCATCAGTGACGGACCGGGCATGGAGACCCAGTACTTC
CDR3 protein: CAISDGPGMETQYF

clone size: .
D gene: TRBD2
V gene: TRBV19
J gene: TRBJ2-3
CDR3 DNA: TGTGCCAGTAGTATCGGACTAGCGGATACGCAGTATTTT
CDR3 protein: CASSIGLADTQYF

clone size: .
D gene: TRBD2
V gene: TRBV6-5
J gene: TRBJ2-1
CDR3 DNA: TGTGCCAGCAGAAGACTAGCGGGAACCTACAATGAGCAGTTCTTC
CDR3 protein: CASRRLAGTYNEQFF

clone size: .
D gene: TRBD2
V gene: TRBV6-1
J gene: TRBJ2-3
CDR3 DNA: TGTGCCAGCACCAGACTAGCGGGAGGGTCAGATACGCAGTATTTT
CDR3 protein: CASTRLAGGSDTQYF

clone size: .
D gene: .
V gene: TRBV11-3
J gene: TRBJ1-3
CDR3 DNA: TGTGCCAGCAGCTTAAGTTCCTCTGGAAACACCATATATTTT
CDR3 protein: CASSLSSSGNTIYF

clone size: .
D gene: .
V gene: TRBV28
J gene: TRBJ1-2
CDR3 DNA: TGTGCCAGCAGACCAAGCGCCGGGACCTTTAACTATGGCTACACCTTC
CDR3 protein: CASRPSAGTFNYGYTF

clone size: .
D gene: TRBD1
V gene: TRBV11-2
J gene: TRBJ1-6
CDR3 DNA: TGTGCCAGCAGCCTCGACAGGGGTTCACCCCTCCACTTT
CDR3 protein: CASSLDRGSPLHF

clone size: .
D gene: .
V gene: TRBV6-1
J gene: TRBJ2-5
CDR3 DNA: TGTGCCAGCAATTTGGGCGGGTCCCAAGAGACCCAGTACTTC
CDR3 protein: CASNLGGSQETQYF

clone size: .
D gene: .
V gene: TRBV5-4
J gene: TRBJ2-5
CDR3 DNA: TGTGCCAGCAGCAGGGGAAGGGAGACCCAGTACTTC
CDR3 protein: CASSRGRETQYF

clone size: once
D gene: TRBD1
V gene: TRBV7-2
J gene: TRBJ2-7
CDR3 DNA: TGTGCCAGCAGCGTTGACAGGGGCAGAAACGAGCAGTACTTC
CDR3 protein: CASSVDRGRNEQYF

clone size: .
D gene: .
V gene: TRBV5-6
J gene: TRBJ1-1
CDR3 DNA: TGTGCCAGCAGCTTGGCCGGACGGTTCACTGAAGCTTTCTTT
CDR3 protein: CASSLAGRFTEAFF

clone size: .
D gene: .
V gene: TRBV28
J gene: TRBJ1-6
CDR3 DNA: TGTGCCAGCAGTTTACGCCGGACCCTGTATAATTCACCCCTCCACTTT
CDR3 protein: CASSLRRTLYNSPLHF

clone size: .
D gene: .
V gene: TRBV7-6
J gene: TRBJ2-2
CDR3 DNA: TGTGCCAGCAGCACAAGGACGGGGGAGCTGTTTTTT
CDR3 protein: CASSTRTGELFF

clone size: .
D gene: .
V gene: TRBV5-4
J gene: TRBJ2-1
CDR3 DNA: TGTGCCAGCAGCGACGACCGGTACAATGAGCAGTTCTTC
CDR3 protein: CASSDDRYNEQFF

clone size: once
D gene: TRBD1
V gene: TRBV5-1
J gene: TRBJ2-7
CDR3 DNA: TGCGCCAGCAGCTTCGACAGGGGGCGGAACGAGCAGTACTTC
CDR3 protein: CASSFDRGRNEQYF

clone size: .
D gene: TRBD2
V gene: TRBV5-1
J gene: TRBJ2-3
CDR3 DNA: TGCGCCAGCAGCTTCGAAAGCGGGAGAATAGATACGCAGTATTTT
CDR3 protein: CASSFESGRIDTQYF

clone size: .
D gene: .
V gene: TRBV9
J gene: TRBJ2-3
CDR3 DNA: TGTGCCAGCAGCGTAGAAAACGGGTACCGAGATACGCAGTATTTT
CDR3 protein: CASSVENGYRDTQYF

clone size: .
D gene: .
V gene: TRBV5-1
J gene: TRBJ1-6
CDR3 DNA: TGCGCCAGCAGCTTGGACAGTTCTAATTCACCCCTCCACTTT
CDR3 protein: CASSLDSSNSPLHF

clone size: few
D gene: .
V gene: TRBV19
J gene: TRBJ2-2
CDR3 DNA: TGTGCCAGTATCGGACATTCGAACACCGGGGAGCTGTTTTTT
CDR3 protein: CASIGHSNTGELFF

clone size: .
D gene: .
V gene: TRBV7-9
J gene: TRBJ2-5
CDR3 DNA: TGTGCCAGCAGCCGCGGGCGTGGAGAGACCCAGTACTTC
CDR3 protein: CASSRGRGETQYF

clone size: .
D gene: .
V gene: TRBV6-4
J gene: TRBJ2-7
CDR3 DNA: TGTGCCAGACTCCGCGACAATCGGTACTCCTACGAGCAGTACTTC
CDR3 protein: CARLRDNRYSYEQYF

clone size: .
D gene: .
V gene: TRBV2
J gene: TRBJ1-3
CDR3 DNA: TGTGCCAGCAAGGAAGTTTCCTCTGGAAACACCATATATTTT
CDR3 protein: CASKEVSSGNTIYF

clone size: .
D gene: .
V gene: TRBV6-6
J gene: TRBJ2-2
CDR3 DNA: TGTGCCAGCAGTGATAGCCAGAAGTTTACCGGGGAGCTGTTTTTT
CDR3 protein: CASSDSQKFTGELFF